A selection of T cell receptor beta chains follows, all from one sample in a study of blood T cell repertoires in COVID-19. Assay: immunoSEQ multiplex PCR; the TCRdb copy retains only in-frame clones and omits some. The table has about 59,000 clones, about 87% seen once; the top ten hold around 6.9%. Source material: peripheral blood. The source of these receptors is a man in his sixties with active or convalescent COVID-19. Both conserved end residues are trimmed from each CDR3. The size field is filled for only some rows; it gives once, few, many or a size class.

CDR3 protein: ASSYPKGDTQY
V gene: TRBV6-5
clone size: NA
J gene: TRBJ2-3

CDR3 protein: ASSGQGAMGSEQF
V gene: TRBV6-4
clone size: NA
J gene: TRBJ2-1

CDR3 protein: ASTSDRATEAF
V gene: TRBV2
clone size: NA
J gene: TRBJ1-1

CDR3 protein: ASTTMTGANSPLH
V gene: TRBV19
clone size: NA
J gene: TRBJ1-6

CDR3 protein: ASSHPPGGELF
V gene: TRBV23-1
clone size: NA
J gene: TRBJ2-2

CDR3 protein: ASSLRSVFNEQF
V gene: TRBV7-9
clone size: NA
J gene: TRBJ2-1

CDR3 protein: ASTQGQQNTYEQY
V gene: TRBV5-4
clone size: NA
J gene: TRBJ2-7

CDR3 protein: AIVGVAGNTIY
V gene: TRBV7-9
clone size: NA
J gene: TRBJ1-3

CDR3 protein: ASSPGGARNTGELF
V gene: TRBV11-3
clone size: NA
J gene: TRBJ2-2

CDR3 protein: ASRNRDREIYGYT
V gene: TRBV19
clone size: once
J gene: TRBJ1-2

CDR3 protein: ASRFGTLNQETQY
V gene: TRBV2
clone size: NA
J gene: TRBJ2-5

CDR3 protein: ASSPKQTSGGYQETQY
V gene: TRBV5-1
clone size: NA
J gene: TRBJ2-5

CDR3 protein: ATSRAGGGNTIY
V gene: TRBV15
clone size: NA
J gene: TRBJ1-3

CDR3 protein: ASSLASGQGNSPLH
V gene: TRBV5-5
clone size: NA
J gene: TRBJ1-6

CDR3 protein: ASNLGTDPSTDTQY
V gene: TRBV5-1
clone size: NA
J gene: TRBJ2-3

CDR3 protein: ASSLRAGQGKERGNQPQH
V gene: TRBV5-4
clone size: NA
J gene: TRBJ1-5

CDR3 protein: ASNLTGVGTEAF
V gene: TRBV7-9
clone size: NA
J gene: TRBJ1-1

CDR3 protein: ATRGGQRQPQH
V gene: TRBV27
clone size: few
J gene: TRBJ1-5

CDR3 protein: ASSKQGADTEAF
V gene: TRBV5-4
clone size: NA
J gene: TRBJ1-1

CDR3 protein: ASSLDQFYGYT
V gene: TRBV5-1
clone size: NA
J gene: TRBJ1-2

CDR3 protein: ASSQGQRNYGYT
V gene: TRBV14
clone size: NA
J gene: TRBJ1-2

CDR3 protein: ASSPTSGGPTDTQY
V gene: TRBV6-4
clone size: NA
J gene: TRBJ2-3

CDR3 protein: ASSDTGKNTEAF
V gene: TRBV10-2
clone size: NA
J gene: TRBJ1-1

CDR3 protein: ASSGQGANTGELF
V gene: TRBV5-1
clone size: NA
J gene: TRBJ2-2

CDR3 protein: ATSRDSGQNYGYT
V gene: TRBV15
clone size: NA
J gene: TRBJ1-2

CDR3 protein: ASSNRGANTGELF
V gene: TRBV19
clone size: NA
J gene: TRBJ2-2

CDR3 protein: ASSKVLFTDTQY
V gene: TRBV2
clone size: NA
J gene: TRBJ2-3

CDR3 protein: ASKGAWTGELF
V gene: TRBV12-3/TRBV12-4
clone size: NA
J gene: TRBJ2-2

CDR3 protein: ASRNSKSSGELF
V gene: TRBV2
clone size: NA
J gene: TRBJ2-2

CDR3 protein: ASSNGQGRATNEKLF
V gene: TRBV5-1
clone size: NA
J gene: TRBJ1-4

CDR3 protein: ASTARSSGYEQY
V gene: TRBV6-5
clone size: NA
J gene: TRBJ2-7

CDR3 protein: ASSKAGDGFNEQF
V gene: TRBV5-1
clone size: NA
J gene: TRBJ2-1

CDR3 protein: SARGDLYETQY
V gene: TRBV29-1
clone size: once
J gene: TRBJ2-5

CDR3 protein: ASSFSAGELF
V gene: TRBV12-3/TRBV12-4
clone size: NA
J gene: TRBJ2-2

CDR3 protein: ASSPLSGVDTGELF
V gene: TRBV7-7
clone size: once
J gene: TRBJ2-2

CDR3 protein: ASSLGTDYEQY
V gene: TRBV5-1
clone size: once
J gene: TRBJ2-7

CDR3 protein: ASLGLYNTEAF
V gene: TRBV6-5
clone size: NA
J gene: TRBJ1-1

CDR3 protein: ASSDGGAGALAKNIQY
V gene: TRBV27
clone size: NA
J gene: TRBJ2-4

CDR3 protein: ASSVQGYGNTIY
V gene: TRBV5-1
clone size: NA
J gene: TRBJ1-3

CDR3 protein: ASSPKSFLSGTSDYEQY
V gene: TRBV3-1/TRBV3-2
clone size: NA
J gene: TRBJ2-7

CDR3 protein: ASSGRNVLGGLNQETQY
V gene: TRBV7-6
clone size: once
J gene: TRBJ2-5

CDR3 protein: ASSTPPDRDGYT
V gene: TRBV19
clone size: NA
J gene: TRBJ1-2

CDR3 protein: ASSLDAVYEQY
V gene: TRBV11-2
clone size: NA
J gene: TRBJ2-7

CDR3 protein: ASSRTGAGGYT
V gene: TRBV4-1
clone size: NA
J gene: TRBJ1-2